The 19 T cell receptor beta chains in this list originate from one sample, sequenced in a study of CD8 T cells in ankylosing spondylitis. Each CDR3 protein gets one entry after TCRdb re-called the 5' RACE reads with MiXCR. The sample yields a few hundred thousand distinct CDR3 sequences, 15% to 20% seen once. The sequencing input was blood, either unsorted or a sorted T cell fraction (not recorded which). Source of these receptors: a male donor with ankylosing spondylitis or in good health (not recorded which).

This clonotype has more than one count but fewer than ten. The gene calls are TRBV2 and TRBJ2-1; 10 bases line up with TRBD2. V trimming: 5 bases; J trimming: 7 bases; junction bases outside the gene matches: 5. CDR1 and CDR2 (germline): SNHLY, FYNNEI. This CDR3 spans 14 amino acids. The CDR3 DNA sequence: TGTGCCAGCAGTATACTAGCGGGACCGAATGAGCAGTTCTTC. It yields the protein CASSILAGPNEQFF.

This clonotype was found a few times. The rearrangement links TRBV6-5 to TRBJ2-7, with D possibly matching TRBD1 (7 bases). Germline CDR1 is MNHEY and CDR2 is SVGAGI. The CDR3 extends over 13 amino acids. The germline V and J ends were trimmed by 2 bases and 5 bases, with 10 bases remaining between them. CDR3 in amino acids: CASSYGRGDEQYF. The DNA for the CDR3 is TGTGCCAGCAGTTACGGCAGGGGGGACGAGCAGTACTTC.

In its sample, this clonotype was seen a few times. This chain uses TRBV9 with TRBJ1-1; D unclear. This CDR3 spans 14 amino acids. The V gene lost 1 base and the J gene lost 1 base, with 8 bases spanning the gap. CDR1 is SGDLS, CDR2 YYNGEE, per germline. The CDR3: CASSVTFENTEAFF. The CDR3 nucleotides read TGTGCCAGCAGCGTAACCTTCGAGAACACTGAAGCTTTCTTT.

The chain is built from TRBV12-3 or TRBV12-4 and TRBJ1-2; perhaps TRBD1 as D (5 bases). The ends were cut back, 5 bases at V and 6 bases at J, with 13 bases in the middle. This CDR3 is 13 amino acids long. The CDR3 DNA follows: TGTGCCAGCAGTCCGGGACCTGCTAATGGCTACACCTTC. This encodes CASSPGPANGYTF.

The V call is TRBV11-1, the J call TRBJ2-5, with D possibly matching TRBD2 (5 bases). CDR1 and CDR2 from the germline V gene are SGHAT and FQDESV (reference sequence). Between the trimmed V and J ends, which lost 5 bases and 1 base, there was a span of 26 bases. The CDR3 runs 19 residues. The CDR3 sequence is CASSPVLSGVQGLQETQYF. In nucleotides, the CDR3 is TGTGCCAGCAGCCCAGTCTTATCCGGGGTCCAAGGACTCCAAGAGACCCAGTACTTC.

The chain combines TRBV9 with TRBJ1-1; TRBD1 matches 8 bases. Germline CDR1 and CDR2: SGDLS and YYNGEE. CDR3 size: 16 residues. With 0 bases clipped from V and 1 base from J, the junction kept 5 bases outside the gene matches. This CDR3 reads CASSVERTGRNTEAFF. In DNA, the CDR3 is TGTGCCAGCAGCGTAGAAAGGACAGGGCGGAACACTGAAGCTTTCTTT.

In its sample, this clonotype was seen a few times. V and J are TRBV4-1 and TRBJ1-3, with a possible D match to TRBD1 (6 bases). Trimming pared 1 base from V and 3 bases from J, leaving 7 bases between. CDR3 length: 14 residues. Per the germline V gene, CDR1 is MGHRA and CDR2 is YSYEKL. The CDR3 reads CASSQVTGGNTIYF. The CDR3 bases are TGCGCCAGCAGCCAAGTGACAGGTGGAAACACCATATATTTT.

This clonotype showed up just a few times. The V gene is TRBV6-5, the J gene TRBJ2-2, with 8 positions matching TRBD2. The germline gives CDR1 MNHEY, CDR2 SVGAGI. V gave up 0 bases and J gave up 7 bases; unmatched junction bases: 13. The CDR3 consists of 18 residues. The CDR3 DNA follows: TGTGCCAGCAGTTACTCGTCGGCTAGCGGGCCGGTCTACGGGGAGCTGTTTTTT. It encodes CASSYSSASGPVYGELFF.

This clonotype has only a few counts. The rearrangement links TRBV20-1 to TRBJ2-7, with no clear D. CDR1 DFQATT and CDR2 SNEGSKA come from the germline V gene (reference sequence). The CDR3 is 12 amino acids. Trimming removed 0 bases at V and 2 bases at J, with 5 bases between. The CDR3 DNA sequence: TGCAGTGCTAGAGATCTGACCTACGAGCAGTACTTC. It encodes CSARDLTYEQYF.

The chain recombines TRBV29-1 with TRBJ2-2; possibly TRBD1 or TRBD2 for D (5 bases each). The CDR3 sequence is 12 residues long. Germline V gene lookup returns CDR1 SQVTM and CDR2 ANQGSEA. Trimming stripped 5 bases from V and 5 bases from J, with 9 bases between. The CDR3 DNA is TGCAGCGTTCGGGACGGGACCGGGGAGCTGTTTTTT. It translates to CSVRDGTGELFF.

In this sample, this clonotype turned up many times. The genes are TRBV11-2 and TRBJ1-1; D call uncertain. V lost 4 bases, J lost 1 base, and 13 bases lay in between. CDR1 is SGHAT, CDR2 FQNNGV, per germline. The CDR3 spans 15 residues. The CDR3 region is CASSSLEDGNTEAFF. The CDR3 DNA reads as TGTGCCAGCAGCTCCCTCGAGGATGGGAACACTGAAGCTTTCTTT.

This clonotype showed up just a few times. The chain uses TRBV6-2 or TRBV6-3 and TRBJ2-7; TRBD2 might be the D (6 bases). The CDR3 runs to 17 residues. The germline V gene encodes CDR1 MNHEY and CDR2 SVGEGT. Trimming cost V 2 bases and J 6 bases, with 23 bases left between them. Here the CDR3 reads CASSYASAPEGRTEQYF. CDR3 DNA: TGTGCCAGCAGTTACGCTAGCGCCCCGGAGGGCCGAACCGAGCAGTACTTC.

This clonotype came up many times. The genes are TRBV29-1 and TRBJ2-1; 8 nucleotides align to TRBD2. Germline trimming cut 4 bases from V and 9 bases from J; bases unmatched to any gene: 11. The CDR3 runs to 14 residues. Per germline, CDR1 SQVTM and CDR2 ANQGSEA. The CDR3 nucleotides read TGCAGCGTTGTGGGTTCAGCGGGAGTAGTTGAGCAGTTCTTC. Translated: CSVVGSAGVVEQFF.

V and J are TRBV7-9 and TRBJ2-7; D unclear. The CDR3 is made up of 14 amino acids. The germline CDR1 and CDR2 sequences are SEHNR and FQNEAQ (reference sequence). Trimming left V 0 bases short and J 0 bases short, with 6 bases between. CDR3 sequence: CASSLALTSYEQYF. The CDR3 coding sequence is TGTGCCAGCAGCTTAGCGCTCACCTCCTACGAGCAGTACTTC. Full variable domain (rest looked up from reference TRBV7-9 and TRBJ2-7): DTGVSQNPRHKITKRGQNVTFRCDPISEHNRLYWYRQTLGQGPEFLTYFQNEAQLEKSRLLSDRFSAERPKGSFSTLEIQRTEQGDSAMYLCASSLALTSYEQYFGPGTRLTVT.

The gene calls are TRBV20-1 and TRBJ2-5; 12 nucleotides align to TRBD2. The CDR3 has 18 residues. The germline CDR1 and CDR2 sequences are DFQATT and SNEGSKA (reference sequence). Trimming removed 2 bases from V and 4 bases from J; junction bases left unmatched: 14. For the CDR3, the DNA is TGCAGTGCTAGAACACCTCACCCGACTAGCGGGAGAGGAGAGACCCAGTACTTC. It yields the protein CSARTPHPTSGRGETQYF.

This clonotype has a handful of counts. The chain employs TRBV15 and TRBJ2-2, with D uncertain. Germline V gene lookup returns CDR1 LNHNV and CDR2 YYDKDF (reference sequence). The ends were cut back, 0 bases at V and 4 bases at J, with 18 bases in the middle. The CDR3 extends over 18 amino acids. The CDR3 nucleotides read TGTGCCACCAGCAGAGATACGATGGAGTTTCTTTTCACCGGGGAGCTGTTTTTT. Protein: CATSRDTMEFLFTGELFF.

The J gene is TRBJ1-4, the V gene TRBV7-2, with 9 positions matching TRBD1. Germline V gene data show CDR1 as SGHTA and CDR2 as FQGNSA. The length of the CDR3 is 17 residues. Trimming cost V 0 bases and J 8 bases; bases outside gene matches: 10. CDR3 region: CASSLAVGGQGGEKLFF. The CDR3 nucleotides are TGTGCCAGCAGCTTAGCCGTTGGGGGACAGGGAGGCGAAAAACTGTTTTTT.

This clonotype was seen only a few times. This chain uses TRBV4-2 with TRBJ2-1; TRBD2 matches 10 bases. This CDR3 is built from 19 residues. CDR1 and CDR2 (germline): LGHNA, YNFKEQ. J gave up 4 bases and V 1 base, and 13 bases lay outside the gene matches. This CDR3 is CASSQGTSGIPHPYNEQFF. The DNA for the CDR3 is TGTGCCAGCAGCCAAGGCACTAGCGGGATCCCTCACCCTTACAATGAGCAGTTCTTC.

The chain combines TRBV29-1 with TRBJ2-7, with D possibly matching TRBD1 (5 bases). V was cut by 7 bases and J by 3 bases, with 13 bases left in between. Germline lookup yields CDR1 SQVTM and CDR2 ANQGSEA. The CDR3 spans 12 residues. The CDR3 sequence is CSAMDTFYEQYF. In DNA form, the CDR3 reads TGCAGCGCAATGGACACATTCTACGAGCAGTACTTC.